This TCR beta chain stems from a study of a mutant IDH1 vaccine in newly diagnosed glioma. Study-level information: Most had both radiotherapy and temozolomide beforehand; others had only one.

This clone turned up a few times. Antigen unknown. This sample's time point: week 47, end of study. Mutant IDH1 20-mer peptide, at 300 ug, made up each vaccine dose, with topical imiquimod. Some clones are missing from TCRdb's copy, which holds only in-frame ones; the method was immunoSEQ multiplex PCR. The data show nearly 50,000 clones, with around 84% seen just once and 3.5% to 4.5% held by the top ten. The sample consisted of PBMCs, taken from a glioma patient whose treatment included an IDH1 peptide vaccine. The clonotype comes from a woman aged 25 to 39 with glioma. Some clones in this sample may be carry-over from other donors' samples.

CDR3 DNA: TGTGCCAGCAGCCACCTACAATTCCCGACAGAGGACTACGAGCAGTACTTC. This encodes CASSHLQFPTEDYEQYF. The V and J genes are TRBV16 and TRBJ2-7; possibly TRBD1 for D (5 bases). Germline values: CDR1 KGHSY, CDR2 FQNENV. The CDR3 is 17 residues long. V lost 3 bases and J 3 bases, leaving 21 bases between the germline ends.